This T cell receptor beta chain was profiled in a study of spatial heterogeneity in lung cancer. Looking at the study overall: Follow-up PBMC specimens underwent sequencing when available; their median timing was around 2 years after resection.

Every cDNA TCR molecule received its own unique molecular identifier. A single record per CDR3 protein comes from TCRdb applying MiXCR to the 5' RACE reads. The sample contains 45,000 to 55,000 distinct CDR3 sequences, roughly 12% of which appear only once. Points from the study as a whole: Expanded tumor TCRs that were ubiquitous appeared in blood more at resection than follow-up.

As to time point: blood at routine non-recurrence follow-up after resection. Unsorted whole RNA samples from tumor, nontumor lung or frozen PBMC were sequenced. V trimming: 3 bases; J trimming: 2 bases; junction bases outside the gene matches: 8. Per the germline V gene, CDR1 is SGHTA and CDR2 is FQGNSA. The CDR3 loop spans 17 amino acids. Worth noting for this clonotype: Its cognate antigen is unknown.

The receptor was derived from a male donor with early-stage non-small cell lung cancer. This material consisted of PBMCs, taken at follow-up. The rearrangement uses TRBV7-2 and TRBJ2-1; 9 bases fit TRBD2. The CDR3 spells CASSLAPTSGAYNEQFF. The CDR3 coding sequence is TGTGCCAGCAGCTTGGCCCCGACTAGCGGAGCCTACAATGAGCAGTTCTTC.